This TCR beta chain was identified during a study of blood T cell repertoires in COVID-19. The CDR3 has 13 amino acids. V lost 3 bases, J lost 10 bases, and 14 bases lay in between. Germline CDR1 reads SGHNT; CDR2 reads YYREEE (reference sequence). The data were produced by immunoSEQ multiplex PCR, yet TCRdb's version contains in-frame clones alone and is incomplete. Among 150,000 to 200,000 clones listed, around 74% were seen once. The sample taken for sequencing was peripheral blood. This chain joins TRBV5-4 and TRBJ1-5, with a possible D match to TRBD1 (5 bases). The sequence derives from a woman aged 80 or older with acute or convalescent COVID-19. In DNA form, the CDR3 reads TGTGCCAGCAGCTCGGGGGAAGATGGTCCCCAGCATTTT. Its protein is CASSSGEDGPQHF.